One T cell receptor (beta chain) is described in this entry. The sample is drawn from a study of blood T cell repertoires in COVID-19. About the study: From the United States, Italy and Spain came samples of acute and convalescent COVID-19. The cDNA or gDNA used as material had been derived from T cells, B-cell-depleted T cells, or PBMCs.

Per the authors' pipeline: How many nucleated cells were present was estimated from reference gene primer amplification. Produced via immunoSEQ multiplex PCR; TCRdb's table is partial and in-frame only. V, J and clone size are taken as reported in that table, and D and trimming were inferred from the DNA itself. The table records tens of thousands of clones, around 90% of them present only once. The length of the CDR3 is 15 residues. V dropped 5 bases and J dropped 0; count of bases not matched to a gene: 7. CDR1 and CDR2 (germline): SGHTA, FQGNSA. The chain carries TRBV7-2 and TRBJ2-7; 7 bases are a match to TRBD2. The specimen was peripheral blood. This clonotype originated in a man aged 65 to 79 with active COVID-19. The CDR3, as DNA: TGTGCCAGCAGCCGGAGCGGGGTTAGCTCCTACGAGCAGTACTTC. This codes for CASSRSGVSSYEQYF.